The clone carrying this T cell receptor beta chain was observed once. The antigen is undetermined. People who had autoimmune disease history or systemic immunosuppression were excluded. This record comes from a study of OX40 agonist ivuxolimab in advanced cancers. Sequencing was performed with immunoSEQ multiplex PCR; in TCRdb, only in-frame clones are kept and a portion is missing. The table lists tens of thousands of clones, around 80% of them singletons. Study outcomes and limitations: Certain nonresponders likewise exhibited a low normalized T-cell clonal expansion.

Trimming removed 3 bases from V and 2 bases from J; junction bases left unmatched: 6. CDR3 length: 18 residues. Germline V gene sequence: CDR1 SGHRS, CDR2 YFSETQ. The source is an adult with an advanced solid tumor such as melanoma, head and neck, liver or kidney cancer. Here the sequenced sample was CD4+ or CD8+ T cells sorted from blood, taken in a trial of the OX40 agonist ivuxolimab. The chain joins TRBV5-1 to TRBJ2-3; 16 bases fit TRBD2. The CDR3 reads CASSSGTSGRGPTDTQYF. CDR3 bases: TGCGCCAGCAGCTCCGGGACTAGCGGGAGGGGCCCCACAGATACGCAGTATTTT.